This record covers a single T cell receptor beta chain. The target antigen is unknown. These data originate in a study of CD8 T cells in ankylosing spondylitis. Findings and caveats of the study: A TCR beta motif made of roughly eight highly homologous variants seemed typical of ankylosing spondylitis blood. Prior literature has documented some motif variants in synovial fluid and blood from reactive arthritis.

TCRdb redid the calling of the 5' RACE reads with MiXCR, one entry per CDR3 protein. Among about 140,000 distinct CDR3 sequences listed, 25% to 35% were seen once. With 5 bases clipped from V and 10 bases from J, the junction kept 14 bases outside the gene matches. The CDR3 covers 16 residues. Per germline, CDR1 MRHNA and CDR2 SNTAGT. This chain connects TRBV6-4 to TRBJ2-1; TRBD2 agrees at 10 bases. The sequencing sample was made of synovial fluid, either unsorted or a sorted T cell fraction (not recorded which). The receptor's source is a male donor with ankylosing spondylitis. CDR3 in DNA: TGTGCCAGCAGTTTAACCGGGACTAGCGAGCAGGGAGAGCAGTTCTTC. Amino acid sequence: CASSLTGTSEQGEQFF.